The source of this T cell receptor beta chain is a study of identical twins. This CDR3 has 14 residues. Trimming shortened V by 2 bases and J by 4 bases, and 9 bases separated the two germline ends. Germline V gene sequence: CDR1 MNHEY, CDR2 SMNVEV (reference sequence). Healthy Caucasians were all of the donors. In TCRdb, the 5' RACE reads were re-called with MiXCR into one record per CDR3 protein. The table lists about 530,000 distinct CDR3 sequences, about a fifth of them singletons. This clonotype turned up a few times. The sample was also linked to a second study, of yellow fever vaccine responses in identical twins. That paper states: Reportedly, the T cell response mounted by twins to vaccine seemed partly convergent, partly personalized.

The clonotype comes from a woman aged 18-35 years in good health. The sequenced sample was CD4+ T cells sorted from blood. V is TRBV27 and J is TRBJ2-1; D is unresolved. CDR3 nucleotides: TGTGCCAGCAGTTTAGGTCTCCGATACAATGAGCAGTTCTTC. Its protein product is CASSLGLRYNEQFF.